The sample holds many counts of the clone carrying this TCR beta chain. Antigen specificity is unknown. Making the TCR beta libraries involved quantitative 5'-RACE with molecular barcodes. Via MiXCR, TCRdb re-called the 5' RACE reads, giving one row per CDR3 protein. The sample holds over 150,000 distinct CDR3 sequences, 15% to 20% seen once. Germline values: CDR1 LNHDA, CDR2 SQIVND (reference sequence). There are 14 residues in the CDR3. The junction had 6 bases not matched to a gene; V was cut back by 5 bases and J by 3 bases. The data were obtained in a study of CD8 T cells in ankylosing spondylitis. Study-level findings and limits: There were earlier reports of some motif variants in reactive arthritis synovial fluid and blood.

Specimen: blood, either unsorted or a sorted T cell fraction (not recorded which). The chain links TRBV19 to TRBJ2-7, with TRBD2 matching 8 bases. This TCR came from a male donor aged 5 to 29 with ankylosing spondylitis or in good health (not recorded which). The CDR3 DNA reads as TGTGCCAGTAGTGTGCCCGGGACTAGCTACGAGCAGTACTTC. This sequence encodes CASSVPGTSYEQYF.